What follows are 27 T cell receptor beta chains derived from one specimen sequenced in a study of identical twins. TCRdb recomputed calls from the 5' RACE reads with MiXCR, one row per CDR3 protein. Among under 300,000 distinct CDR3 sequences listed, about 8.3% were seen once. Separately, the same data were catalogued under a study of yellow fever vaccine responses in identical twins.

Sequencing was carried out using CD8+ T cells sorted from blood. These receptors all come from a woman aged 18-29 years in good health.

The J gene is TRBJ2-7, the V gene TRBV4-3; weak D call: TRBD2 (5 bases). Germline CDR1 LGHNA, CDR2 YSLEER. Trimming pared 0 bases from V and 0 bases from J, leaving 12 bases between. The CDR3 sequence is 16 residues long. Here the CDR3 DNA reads TGCGCCAGCAGCCAAGATCTAGCCGAGGCCTCCTACGAGCAGTACTTC. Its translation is CASSQDLAEASYEQYF.

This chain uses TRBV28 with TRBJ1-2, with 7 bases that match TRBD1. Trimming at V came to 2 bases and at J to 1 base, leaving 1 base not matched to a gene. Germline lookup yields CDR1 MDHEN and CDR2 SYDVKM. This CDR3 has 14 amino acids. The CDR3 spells CASSLTGVNYGYTF. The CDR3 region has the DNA TGTGCCAGCAGTTTAACAGGGGTTAACTATGGCTACACCTTC.

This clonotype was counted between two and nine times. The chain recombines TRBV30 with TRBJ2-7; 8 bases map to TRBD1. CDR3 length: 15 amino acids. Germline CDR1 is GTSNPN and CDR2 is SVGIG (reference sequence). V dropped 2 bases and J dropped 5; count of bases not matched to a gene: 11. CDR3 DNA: TGTGCCTGGAGTCCCGGACAGGGATCATCTGACGAGCAGTACTTC. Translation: CAWSPGQGSSDEQYF. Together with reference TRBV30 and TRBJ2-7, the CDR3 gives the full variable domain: SQTIHQWPATLVQPVGSPLSLECTVEGTSNPNLYWYRQAAGRGLQLLFYSVGIGQISSEVPQNLSASRPQDRQFILSSKKLLLSDSGFYLCAWSPGQGSSDEQYFGPGTRLTVT.

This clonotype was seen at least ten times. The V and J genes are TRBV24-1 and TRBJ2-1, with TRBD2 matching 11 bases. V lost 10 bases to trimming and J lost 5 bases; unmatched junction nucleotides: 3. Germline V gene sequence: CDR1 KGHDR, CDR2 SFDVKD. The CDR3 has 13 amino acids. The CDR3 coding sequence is TGTGCCACTGGGACTAGCGGAAACAATGAGCAGTTCTTC. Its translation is CATGTSGNNEQFF.

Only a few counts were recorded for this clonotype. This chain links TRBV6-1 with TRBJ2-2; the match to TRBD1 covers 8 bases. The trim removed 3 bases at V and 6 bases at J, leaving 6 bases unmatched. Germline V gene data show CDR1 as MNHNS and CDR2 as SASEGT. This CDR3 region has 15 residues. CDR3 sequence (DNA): TGTGCCAGCAGTGACAGGGGGCGGCTCCCCGGGGAGCTGTTTTTT. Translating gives CASSDRGRLPGELFF.

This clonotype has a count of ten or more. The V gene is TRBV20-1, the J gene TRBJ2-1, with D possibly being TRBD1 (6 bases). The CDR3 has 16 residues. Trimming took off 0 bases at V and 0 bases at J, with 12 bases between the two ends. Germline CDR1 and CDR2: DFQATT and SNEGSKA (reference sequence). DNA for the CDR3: TGCAGTGCTAGAGATCTGGACAGCGACTCCTACAATGAGCAGTTCTTC. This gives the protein CSARDLDSDSYNEQFF.

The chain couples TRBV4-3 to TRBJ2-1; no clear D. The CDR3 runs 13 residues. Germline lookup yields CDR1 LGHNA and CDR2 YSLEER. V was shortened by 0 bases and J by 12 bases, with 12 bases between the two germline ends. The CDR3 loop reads CASSQDDIPPQFF. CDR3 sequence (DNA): TGCGCCAGCAGCCAAGACGACATTCCCCCGCAGTTCTTC.

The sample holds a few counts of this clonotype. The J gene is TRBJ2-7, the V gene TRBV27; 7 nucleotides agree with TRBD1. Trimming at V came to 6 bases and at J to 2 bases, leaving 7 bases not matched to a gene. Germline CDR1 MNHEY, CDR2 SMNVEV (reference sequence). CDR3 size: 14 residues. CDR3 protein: CASSPGQIPYEQYF. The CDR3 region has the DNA TGTGCCAGCAGCCCGGGACAGATACCCTACGAGCAGTACTTC.

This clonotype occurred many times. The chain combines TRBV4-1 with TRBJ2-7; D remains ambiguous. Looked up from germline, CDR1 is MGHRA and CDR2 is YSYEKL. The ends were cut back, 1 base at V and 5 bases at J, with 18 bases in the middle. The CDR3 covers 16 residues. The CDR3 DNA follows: TGCGCCAGCAGCCAAGTGGGGTACGGACCGCTAAACGAGCAGTACTTC. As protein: CASSQVGYGPLNEQYF.

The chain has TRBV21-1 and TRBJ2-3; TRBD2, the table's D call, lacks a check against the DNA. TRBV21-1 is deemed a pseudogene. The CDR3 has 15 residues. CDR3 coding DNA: TGTGCCAGCAGCCGAACTAGCGGGAGAGGCTTAACGCAGTATTTT. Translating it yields CASSRTSGRGLTQYF.

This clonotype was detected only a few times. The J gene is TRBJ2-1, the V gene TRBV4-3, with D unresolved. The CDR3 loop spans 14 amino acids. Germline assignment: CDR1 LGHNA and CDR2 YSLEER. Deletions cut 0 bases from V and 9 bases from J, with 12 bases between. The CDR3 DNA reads TGCGCCAGCAGCCAAGATCGAATGGTAGGTGAGCAGTTCTTC. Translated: CASSQDRMVGEQFF.

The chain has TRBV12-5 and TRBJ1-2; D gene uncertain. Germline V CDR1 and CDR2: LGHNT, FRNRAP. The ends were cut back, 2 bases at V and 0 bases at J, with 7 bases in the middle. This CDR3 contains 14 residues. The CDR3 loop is CASGLYPSNYGYTF. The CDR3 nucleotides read TGTGCTAGTGGTTTGTATCCTTCTAACTATGGCTACACCTTC.

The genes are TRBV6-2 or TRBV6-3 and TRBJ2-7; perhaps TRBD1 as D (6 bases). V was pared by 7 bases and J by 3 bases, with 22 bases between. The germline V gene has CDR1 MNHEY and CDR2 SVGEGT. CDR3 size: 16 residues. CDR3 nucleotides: TGTGCCAGCATCAACCCCAACCTTGGGGGCAGCTACGAGCAGTACTTC. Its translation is CASINPNLGGSYEQYF.

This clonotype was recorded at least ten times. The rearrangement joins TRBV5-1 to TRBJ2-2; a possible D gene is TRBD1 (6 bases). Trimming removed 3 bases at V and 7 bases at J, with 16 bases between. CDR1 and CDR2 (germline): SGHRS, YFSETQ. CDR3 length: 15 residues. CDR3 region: CASSSGDNSGGELFF. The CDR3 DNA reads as TGCGCCAGCAGCTCCGGGGACAATTCTGGCGGGGAGCTGTTTTTT.

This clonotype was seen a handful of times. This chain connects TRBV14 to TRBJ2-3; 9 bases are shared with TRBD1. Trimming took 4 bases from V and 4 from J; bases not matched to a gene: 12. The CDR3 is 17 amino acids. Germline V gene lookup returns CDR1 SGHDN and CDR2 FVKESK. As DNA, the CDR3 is TGTGCCAGCAGCCTTGATTTAGGGACAGGGATCTCAGATACGCAGTATTTT. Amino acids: CASSLDLGTGISDTQYF.

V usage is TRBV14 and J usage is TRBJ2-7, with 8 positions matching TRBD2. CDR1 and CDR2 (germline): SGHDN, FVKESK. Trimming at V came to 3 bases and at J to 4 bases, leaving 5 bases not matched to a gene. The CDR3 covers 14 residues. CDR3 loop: CASSQYAGGYEQYF. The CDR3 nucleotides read TGTGCCAGCAGCCAGTACGCGGGAGGTTACGAGCAGTACTTC.

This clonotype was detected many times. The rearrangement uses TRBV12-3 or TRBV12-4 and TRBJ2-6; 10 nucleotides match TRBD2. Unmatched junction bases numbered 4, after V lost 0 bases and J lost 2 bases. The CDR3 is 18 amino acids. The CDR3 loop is CASSLALAGVTGANVLTF. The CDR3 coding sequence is TGTGCCAGCAGTTTAGCTCTAGCGGGAGTAACTGGGGCCAACGTCCTGACTTTC.

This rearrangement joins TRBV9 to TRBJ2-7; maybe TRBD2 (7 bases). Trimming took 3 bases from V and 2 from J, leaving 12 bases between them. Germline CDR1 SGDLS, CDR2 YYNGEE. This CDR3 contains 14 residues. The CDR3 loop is CASSEGGPTYEQYF. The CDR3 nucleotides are TGTGCCAGCAGCGAGGGGGGGCCCACCTACGAGCAGTACTTC. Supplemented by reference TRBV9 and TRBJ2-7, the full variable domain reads DSGVTQTPKHLITATGQRVTLRCSPRSGDLSVYWYQQSLDQGLQFLIQYYNGEERAKGNILERFSAQQFPDLHSELNLSSLELGDSALYFCASSEGGPTYEQYFGPGTRLTVT.

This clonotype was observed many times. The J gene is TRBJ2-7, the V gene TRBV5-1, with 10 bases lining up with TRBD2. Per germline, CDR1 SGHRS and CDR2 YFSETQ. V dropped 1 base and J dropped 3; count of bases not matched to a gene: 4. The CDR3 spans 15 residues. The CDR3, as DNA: TGCGCCAGCAGCTTGCTGTCTAGCGGGAGCTACGAGCAGTACTTC. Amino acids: CASSLLSSGSYEQYF. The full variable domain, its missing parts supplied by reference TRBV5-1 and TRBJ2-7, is KAGVTQTPRYLIKTRGQQVTLSCSPISGHRSVSWYQQTPGQGLQFLFEYFSETQRNKGNFPGRFSGRQFSNSRSEMNVSTLELGDSALYLCASSLLSSGSYEQYFGPGTRLTVT.

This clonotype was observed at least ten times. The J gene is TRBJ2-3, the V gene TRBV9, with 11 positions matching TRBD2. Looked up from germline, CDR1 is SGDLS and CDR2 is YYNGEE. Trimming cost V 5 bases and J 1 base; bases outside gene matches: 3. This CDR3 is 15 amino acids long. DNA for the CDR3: TGTGCCAGCAGGGAGGGACTAGCGGGCACAGATACGCAGTATTTT. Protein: CASREGLAGTDTQYF.

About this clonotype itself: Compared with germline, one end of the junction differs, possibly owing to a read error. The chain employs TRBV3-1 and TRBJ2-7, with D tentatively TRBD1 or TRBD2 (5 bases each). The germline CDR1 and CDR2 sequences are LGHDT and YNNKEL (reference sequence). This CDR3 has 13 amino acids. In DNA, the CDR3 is TGTACCAGCAGCCCCGGGACGCCGTACGAGCAGTACTTC. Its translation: CTSSPGTPYEQYF.

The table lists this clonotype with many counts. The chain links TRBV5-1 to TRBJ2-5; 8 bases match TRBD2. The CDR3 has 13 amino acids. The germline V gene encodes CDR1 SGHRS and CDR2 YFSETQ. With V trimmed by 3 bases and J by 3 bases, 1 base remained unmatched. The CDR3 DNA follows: TGCGCCAGCAGCTCGGGACTAGAAGAGACCCAGTACTTC. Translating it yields CASSSGLEETQYF. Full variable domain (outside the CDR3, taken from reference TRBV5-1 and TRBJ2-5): KAGVTQTPRYLIKTRGQQVTLSCSPISGHRSVSWYQQTPGQGLQFLFEYFSETQRNKGNFPGRFSGRQFSNSRSEMNVSTLELGDSALYLCASSSGLEETQYFGPGTRLLVL.

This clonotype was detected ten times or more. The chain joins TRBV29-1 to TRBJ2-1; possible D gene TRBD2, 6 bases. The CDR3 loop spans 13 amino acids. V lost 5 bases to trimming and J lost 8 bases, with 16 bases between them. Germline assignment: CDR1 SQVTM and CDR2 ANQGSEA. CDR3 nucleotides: TGCAGCGTTTCGGGACTCCATGCCGATGAGCAGTTCTTC. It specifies CSVSGLHADEQFF.

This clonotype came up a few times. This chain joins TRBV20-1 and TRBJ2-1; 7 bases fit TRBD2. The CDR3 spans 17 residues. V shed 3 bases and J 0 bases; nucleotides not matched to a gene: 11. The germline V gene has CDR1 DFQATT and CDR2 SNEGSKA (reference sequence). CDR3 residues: CSASFREAPRSYNEQFF. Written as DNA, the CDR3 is TGCAGTGCTAGTTTCCGGGAGGCTCCTCGCTCCTACAATGAGCAGTTCTTC.

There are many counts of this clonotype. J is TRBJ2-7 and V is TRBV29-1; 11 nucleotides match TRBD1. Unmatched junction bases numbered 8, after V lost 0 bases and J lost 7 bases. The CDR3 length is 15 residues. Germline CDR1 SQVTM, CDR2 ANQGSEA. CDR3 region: CSVEEKGQGVDEQYF. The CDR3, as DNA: TGCAGCGTTGAAGAAAAGGGACAGGGGGTTGATGAGCAGTACTTC.

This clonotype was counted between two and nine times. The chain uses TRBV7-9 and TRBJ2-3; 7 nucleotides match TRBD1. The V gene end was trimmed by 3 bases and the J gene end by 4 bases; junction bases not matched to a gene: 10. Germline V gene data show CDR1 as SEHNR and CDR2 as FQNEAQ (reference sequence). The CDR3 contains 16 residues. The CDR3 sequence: CASSFLRTGLPDTQYF. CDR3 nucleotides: TGTGCCAGCAGCTTCCTTCGGACAGGTCTCCCAGATACGCAGTATTTT.

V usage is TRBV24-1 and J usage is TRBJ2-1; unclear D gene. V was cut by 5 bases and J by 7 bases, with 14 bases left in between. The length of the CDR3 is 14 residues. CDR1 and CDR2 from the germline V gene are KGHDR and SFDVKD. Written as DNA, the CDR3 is TGTGCCACCAGTGCTTTCTCCCCGCAGAATGAGCAGTTCTTC. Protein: CATSAFSPQNEQFF.